This is a list of T cell receptor beta chains from one sample in a study of tumor and adjacent non-tumor tissue in lung cancer. TCRdb redid the calling of the multiplex PCR reads with MiXCR, one entry per CDR3 protein. The sample carries roughly 66,000 distinct CDR3 sequences, more than 70% recorded once. Material for sequencing was lung tumor tissue. All receptors come from a man between 60 and 70 years old with non-small cell lung cancer. Each CDR3 is given with its conserved first and last residue. The order of the fields is J gene, clone size, V gene, D gene, CDR3 DNA, CDR3 protein. D genes are given only for firm matches. Size is stated for part of the rows, as once, few or many counts, or as a class when the clone is expanded.

j_gene: TRBJ1-5
abundance: -
v_gene: TRBV6-1
d_gene: -
CDR3nt: TGTGCCAGCAGTGAAAGTACAGGGCAACAGCCCCAGCTTTTT
CDR3aa: CASSESTGQQPQLF

j_gene: TRBJ2-1
abundance: -
v_gene: TRBV11-3
d_gene: -
CDR3nt: TGTGCCAGCACCTCAGCGAGGAGCCACAATGAGCAGTTCTTC
CDR3aa: CASTSARSHNEQFF

j_gene: TRBJ2-1
abundance: many
v_gene: TRBV20-1
d_gene: TRBD2
CDR3nt: TGCAGTGCTGGGACTAGCGGGAGAAATGAGCAGTTCTTC
CDR3aa: CSAGTSGRNEQFF

j_gene: TRBJ1-1
abundance: -
v_gene: TRBV12-5
d_gene: TRBD1
CDR3nt: TGTGCTAGTGGTTTGGAGATTTCGGGACAGAGTTTATCGAACAATGAAGCTTTCTTT
CDR3aa: CASGLEISGQSLSNNEAFF

j_gene: TRBJ2-5
abundance: once
v_gene: TRBV7-8
d_gene: -
CDR3nt: TGTGCCAGCAGCCCCTCCCTGGACCCCCGAAGGGGGACCCAGTACTTC
CDR3aa: CASSPSLDPRRGTQYF

j_gene: TRBJ1-5
abundance: -
v_gene: TRBV6-5
d_gene: -
CDR3nt: TGTGCCAGCAGGTGTCTTCAGGGAGGTCAGCCCCAGCATTTT
CDR3aa: CASRCLQGGQPQHF

j_gene: TRBJ2-7
abundance: -
v_gene: TRBV11-3
d_gene: -
CDR3nt: TGTGCCGGCAGCTTAGGAATTGGGACGGGTAACTACGAACAGTACTTC
CDR3aa: CAGSLGIGTGNYEQYF

j_gene: TRBJ2-1
abundance: -
v_gene: TRBV6-1
d_gene: TRBD2
CDR3nt: TGTGTCAGTACCTTATTACTAGCGGGAGACAATGAGCAGTTCTTC
CDR3aa: CVSTLLLAGDNEQFF

j_gene: TRBJ1-5
abundance: -
v_gene: TRBV20-1
d_gene: -
CDR3nt: TGCAATGCTAGAAATGGAAATCAGCCCCAGCATTTT
CDR3aa: CNARNGNQPQHF

j_gene: TRBJ2-2
abundance: -
v_gene: TRBV20-1
d_gene: TRBD2
CDR3nt: TGCAGTGCCTCTGGGAGACTAGCGGGATTGAACACCGGCGAGCTGTTTTTT
CDR3aa: CSASGRLAGLNTGELFF

j_gene: TRBJ1-2
abundance: -
v_gene: TRBV20-1
d_gene: TRBD1
CDR3nt: TGCAGTGCTAGGAAGAGACAGGGACTGGGCTACACCTTC
CDR3aa: CSARKRQGLGYTF

j_gene: TRBJ1-2
abundance: -
v_gene: TRBV20-1
d_gene: -
CDR3nt: TGCAGTGCACGTCAGGGGTATGAGTACACCTTC
CDR3aa: CSARQGYEYTF

j_gene: TRBJ2-7
abundance: many
v_gene: TRBV10-3
d_gene: -
CDR3nt: TGTGCCATCAGTGAGAGGCCTACTAGCTACGAGCAGTACTTC
CDR3aa: CAISERPTSYEQYF

j_gene: TRBJ2-1
abundance: -
v_gene: TRBV12-3/TRBV12-4
d_gene: -
CDR3nt: TGTGCCAGCAGTTTCCCTCAGAGGGACCGCGATGAGCAGTTCTTC
CDR3aa: CASSFPQRDRDEQFF

j_gene: TRBJ1-3
abundance: medium-sized
v_gene: TRBV29-1
d_gene: -
CDR3nt: TGCAGCGTTGCTAGCTCTGGAAACACCATATATTTT
CDR3aa: CSVASSGNTIYF

j_gene: TRBJ1-1
abundance: -
v_gene: TRBV12-3/TRBV12-4
d_gene: -
CDR3nt: TGTGCCAGTAGTTTTACCCCGGGCCTGGGGGTGAACACTGAAGCTTTCTTT
CDR3aa: CASSFTPGLGVNTEAFF

j_gene: TRBJ1-3
abundance: -
v_gene: TRBV10-3
d_gene: -
CDR3nt: TGTGCCATCATCGATGTTAGAGGGGATGGAAACACAATATATTTT
CDR3aa: CAIIDVRGDGNTIYF

j_gene: TRBJ2-2
abundance: -
v_gene: TRBV6-5
d_gene: -
CDR3nt: TGTGCCAGCAGTTACTCTAGCCGTTACACCGGCGAGCTGTTTTTT
CDR3aa: CASSYSSRYTGELFF

j_gene: TRBJ2-3
abundance: many
v_gene: TRBV5-1
d_gene: TRBD2
CDR3nt: TGCGCCAGCAGACCAGACAGGCTAGCGGGGATCACAGATACGCAGTATTTT
CDR3aa: CASRPDRLAGITDTQYF

j_gene: TRBJ1-1
abundance: -
v_gene: TRBV29-1
d_gene: TRBD1
CDR3nt: TGCAGTGTCTCGGCAGGGGGGGACAATGAAGCTTTCTTT
CDR3aa: CSVSAGGDNEAFF

j_gene: TRBJ2-1
abundance: -
v_gene: TRBV6-1
d_gene: TRBD2
CDR3nt: TGTACCAGCATTGAAGCGGGAAACCGCGAGCAGTTCTTC
CDR3aa: CTSIEAGNREQFF

j_gene: TRBJ1-5
abundance: once
v_gene: TRBV20-1
d_gene: -
CDR3nt: TGTAGTGTTCAGGCAGGGACGGAGCAGCCCCAGCATTTT
CDR3aa: CSVQAGTEQPQHF

j_gene: TRBJ1-5
abundance: -
v_gene: TRBV20-1
d_gene: -
CDR3nt: TGCAGTGATCAGGCGCGGACGGAACAACCACAGCATTTT
CDR3aa: CSDQARTEQPQHF

j_gene: TRBJ1-1
abundance: few
v_gene: TRBV6-1
d_gene: -
CDR3nt: TGTGTCAGCAGTTCTTCAGGGGCTGCTGAAGCTTTCTTT
CDR3aa: CVSSSSGAAEAFF

j_gene: TRBJ2-7
abundance: once
v_gene: TRBV6-1
d_gene: -
CDR3nt: TGTGCCAGCAATGGGGACAACCACGAGCAGTACTTC
CDR3aa: CASNGDNHEQYF

j_gene: TRBJ2-4
abundance: many
v_gene: TRBV13
d_gene: TRBD2
CDR3nt: TGTGCCAGCAGCGGCCGCGGGACTAGCGGGAGGGGAAACATTCAGTACTTC
CDR3aa: CASSGRGTSGRGNIQYF

j_gene: TRBJ2-5
abundance: -
v_gene: TRBV13
d_gene: -
CDR3nt: TGTACCAGCAGTCGTCGGAGGGCCGAGATCCAGTACTTC
CDR3aa: CTSSRRRAEIQYF

j_gene: TRBJ2-1
abundance: -
v_gene: TRBV20-1
d_gene: -
CDR3nt: TGCGGTGCTAGACGCGGAGCCTCGAGCTCCTACAATGAGCAGTTCTTC
CDR3aa: CGARRGASSSYNEQFF

j_gene: TRBJ1-2
abundance: few
v_gene: TRBV11-2
d_gene: TRBD1
CDR3nt: TGTGCCAGCAGAATTCGGGGGGAGGGGGCCGATGGCTACACCTTC
CDR3aa: CASRIRGEGADGYTF

j_gene: TRBJ2-7
abundance: -
v_gene: TRBV20-1
d_gene: -
CDR3nt: TGCGGTGCTAGAGGCGCGGGGAACCCCTACGAGCAGTACTTC
CDR3aa: CGARGAGNPYEQYF

j_gene: TRBJ2-3
abundance: -
v_gene: TRBV20-1
d_gene: -
CDR3nt: TGCAGTGCATGGGGGCAGCTCACAGATACGCAGTATTTT
CDR3aa: CSAWGQLTDTQYF

j_gene: TRBJ1-5
abundance: -
v_gene: TRBV28
d_gene: -
CDR3nt: TGTGCCAGCAGCCAAGACTCCGGCCAGTCCCAGCATTTT
CDR3aa: CASSQDSGQSQHF

j_gene: TRBJ2-2
abundance: -
v_gene: TRBV6-5
d_gene: TRBD2
CDR3nt: TGTGCCAACAGTCCATCGGCGGGAGCAACGAACACCGGGGAGCTGTTTTTT
CDR3aa: CANSPSAGATNTGELFF